This TCR beta chain was retrieved from a study of shared clonotypes between healthy human individuals. General observations from the study: Larger estimated richness was generally recorded for naive subsets relative to memory subsets. Clonotypes not shared had lower generation probabilities than those common to all four donors. Naive CD4 clonotypes overlapped across several donors at 4.5% to 5.5%.

CD45RO-negative, CCR7-positively selected cells formed the naive CD8 fraction, excluding terminally differentiated effector memory CD45RA+ cells. Under the authors' procedure: Sequence data from immunoSEQ were junction-only and lacked quality scores; consequently, filtering differed. TCRdb keeps only in-frame clones here, not all; method: immunoSEQ multiplex PCR. The V and J calls and the clone size are those of that table, but D and trimming were determined from the DNA. The repertoire holds about 1,900,000 clones, with roughly 95% as singletons. The V and J ends lost 1 base and 4 bases respectively, with 5 bases between them. Germline lookup yields CDR1 SNHLY and CDR2 FYNNEI. There are 12 residues in the CDR3. With regard to this clone: Its antigen is as yet unknown.

This rearrangement joins TRBV2 to TRBJ2-7; D remains unclear. The sequenced sample consisted of naive CD8+ T cells sorted from blood. The TCR originated in a man aged 18 to 29 in good health. The CDR3 bases are TGTGCCAGCAGTGAAGTCCGGTACGAGCAGTACTTC. Translated: CASSEVRYEQYF.